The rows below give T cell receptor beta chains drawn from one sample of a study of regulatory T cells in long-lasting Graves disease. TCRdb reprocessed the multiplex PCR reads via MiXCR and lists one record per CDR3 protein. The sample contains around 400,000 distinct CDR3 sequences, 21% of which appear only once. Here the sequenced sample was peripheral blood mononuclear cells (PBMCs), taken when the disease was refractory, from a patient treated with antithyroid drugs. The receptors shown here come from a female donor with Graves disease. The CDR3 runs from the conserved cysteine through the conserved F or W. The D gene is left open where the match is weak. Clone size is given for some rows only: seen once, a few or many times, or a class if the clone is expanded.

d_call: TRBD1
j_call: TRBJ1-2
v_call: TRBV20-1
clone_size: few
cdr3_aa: CSPGGAGGGSGNYGYTF
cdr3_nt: TGCAGTCCGGGCGGGGCAGGGGGCGGGAGCGGTAACTATGGCTACACCTTC

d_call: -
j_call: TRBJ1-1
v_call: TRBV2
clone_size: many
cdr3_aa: CASSVRWSLITEAFF
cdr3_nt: TGTGCCAGCAGTGTAAGGTGGTCTTTGATTACTGAAGCTTTCTTT

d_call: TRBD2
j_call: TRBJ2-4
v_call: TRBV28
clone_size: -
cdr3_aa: CASSWGLAGGEIPAKNIQYF
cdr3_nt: TGTGCCAGCAGTTGGGGACTAGCGGGAGGAGAGATCCCAGCCAAAAACATTCAGTACTTC

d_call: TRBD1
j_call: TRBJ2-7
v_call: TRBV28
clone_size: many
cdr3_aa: CASSFSPDRFNYYEQYF
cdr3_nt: TGTGCCAGCAGTTTTTCCCCGGACAGGTTTAACTACTACGAGCAGTACTTC

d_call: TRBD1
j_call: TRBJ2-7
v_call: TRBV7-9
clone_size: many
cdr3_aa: CASSSGTGYYEQYF
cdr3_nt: TGTGCCAGCAGCTCCGGGACAGGGTACTACGAGCAGTACTTC

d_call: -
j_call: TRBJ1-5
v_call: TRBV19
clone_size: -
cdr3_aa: CASSWDGDWDNQPQHF
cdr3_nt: TGTGCCAGTAGTTGGGACGGCGACTGGGACAATCAGCCCCAGCATTTT

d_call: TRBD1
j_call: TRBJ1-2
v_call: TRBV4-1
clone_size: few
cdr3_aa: CASSREDRKGYTF
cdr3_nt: TGCGCCAGCAGCAGAGAGGACAGGAAGGGCTACACCTTC

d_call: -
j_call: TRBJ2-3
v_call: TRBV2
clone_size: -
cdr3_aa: CASTARAAGSPDTQYF
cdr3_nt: TGTGCCAGTACCGCTAGGGCAGCAGGGAGCCCAGATACGCAGTATTTT

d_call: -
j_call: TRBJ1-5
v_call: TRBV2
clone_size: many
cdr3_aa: CASSDQPGENSNQPQHF
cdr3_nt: TGTGCCAGCAGTGATCAGCCAGGGGAAAATAGCAATCAGCCCCAGCATTTT

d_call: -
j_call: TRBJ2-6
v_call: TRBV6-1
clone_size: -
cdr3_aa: CAILEDTYSGANVLTF
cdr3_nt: TGTGCCATTCTAGAGGACACCTACTCTGGGGCCAACGTCCTGACTTTC

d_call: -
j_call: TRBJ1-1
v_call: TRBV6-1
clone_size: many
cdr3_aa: CASSAGLHTEAFF
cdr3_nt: TGTGCCAGCAGTGCGGGACTTCACACTGAAGCTTTCTTT

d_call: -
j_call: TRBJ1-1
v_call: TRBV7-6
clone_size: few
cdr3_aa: CASKDQGTRLEAFF
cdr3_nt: TGTGCCAGCAAAGACCAGGGGACCCGCCTTGAAGCTTTCTTT

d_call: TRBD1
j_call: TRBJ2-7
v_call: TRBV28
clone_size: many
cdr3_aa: CASSITHRGLYEQYF
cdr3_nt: TGTGCCAGCAGTATAACCCACAGGGGGCTCTACGAGCAGTACTTC

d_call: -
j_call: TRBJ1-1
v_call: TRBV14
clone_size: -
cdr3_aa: CASSHKLNTEAFF
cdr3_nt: TGTGCCAGCAGCCACAAGCTAAACACTGAAGCTTTCTTT

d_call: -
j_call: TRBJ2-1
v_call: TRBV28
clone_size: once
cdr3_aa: CASSPDFERSYNEQFF
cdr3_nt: TGTGCCAGCAGTCCCGACTTTGAGCGCTCCTACAATGAGCAGTTCTTC

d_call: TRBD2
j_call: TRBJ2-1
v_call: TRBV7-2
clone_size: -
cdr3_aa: CASSSLAGRAYNEQFF
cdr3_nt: TGTGCCAGCAGCTCACTAGCGGGAAGGGCCTACAATGAGCAGTTCTTC

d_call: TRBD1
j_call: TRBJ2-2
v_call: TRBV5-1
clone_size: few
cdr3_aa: CASSARDRGPPGELFF
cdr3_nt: TGCGCCAGCAGCGCACGGGACAGGGGGCCCCCCGGGGAGCTGTTTTTT

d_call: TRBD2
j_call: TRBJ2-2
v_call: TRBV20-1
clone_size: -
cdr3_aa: CSASAVGTSGANTGELFF
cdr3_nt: TGCAGTGCTAGCGCGGTGGGGACTAGCGGCGCGAACACCGGGGAGCTGTTTTTT

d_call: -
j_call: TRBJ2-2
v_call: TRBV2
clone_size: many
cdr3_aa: CASSDTQQHTGELFF
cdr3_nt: TGTGCCAGCAGTGATACACAGCAACACACCGGGGAGCTGTTTTTT

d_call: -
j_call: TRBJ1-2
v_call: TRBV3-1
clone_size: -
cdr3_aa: CASSQDGGWTGGYTF
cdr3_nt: TGTGCCAGCAGCCAAGATGGGGGTTGGACGGGAGGCTACACCTTC

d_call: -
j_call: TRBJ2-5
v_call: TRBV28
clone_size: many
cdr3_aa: CASSFLEERGTQYF
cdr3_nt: TGTGCCAGCAGTTTTCTAGAGGAGAGAGGGACCCAGTACTTC

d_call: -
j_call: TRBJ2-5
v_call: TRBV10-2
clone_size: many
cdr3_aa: CASDASRGQETQYF
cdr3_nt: TGCGCCAGCGATGCCTCAAGGGGACAAGAGACCCAGTACTTC